The next 8 T cell receptor beta chains were all read from a single sample in a study of T-cell reconstitution after alpha-beta-depleted transplantation in children. The authors prepared the TCRbeta library with unique molecular identifiers. TCRdb re-derived calls from the PCR reads in MiXCR, one entry per CDR3 protein. The top ten hold 35% to 45% of the sample, which has more than 200,000 distinct CDR3 sequences, roughly 8.1% seen once. The source material was PBMCs, mostly from graft donor cells, sampled 360 days after TCRalphabeta/CD19-depleted stem cell transplant. Receptors originate from a male patient between 2 and 10 years old who had a stem cell transplant for acute myeloid leukemia, so the T cells may come from the graft donor.

This chain joins TRBV4-2 and TRBJ2-3; D might be TRBD2 (6 bases). From germline, CDR1 is LGHNA and CDR2 YNFKEQ. This CDR3 region has 18 residues. Trimming cost V 1 base and J 0 bases, with 17 bases left between them. This chain's CDR3 is CASSQVVGAGLSTDTQYF. CDR3 bases: TGTGCCAGCAGCCAAGTAGTCGGGGCGGGATTAAGCACAGATACGCAGTATTTT.

Here the CDR3 DNA reads TGCGCCAGCAGCTTGAGCAGGGCCACCTACGAGCAGTACTTC. Translated: CASSLSRATYEQYF. This rearrangement joins TRBV5-1 to TRBJ2-7; possible D gene TRBD1, 5 bases. Trimming pared 1 base from V and 2 bases from J, leaving 10 bases between. Germline CDR1 and CDR2: SGHRS and YFSETQ. The CDR3 runs to 14 residues.

V usage is TRBV18 and J usage is TRBJ2-5, with D uncertain. Trimming shortened V by 3 bases and J by 2 bases, and 7 bases separated the two germline ends. The CDR3 extends over 13 amino acids. Per germline, CDR1 KGHSH and CDR2 LQKENI. CDR3 nucleotide sequence: TGTGCCAGCTCACCGCACAGTCAAGAGACCCAGTACTTC. It translates to CASSPHSQETQYF.

A few counts support this clonotype. V usage is TRBV12-3 or TRBV12-4 and J usage is TRBJ2-7; D is unclear. Between the trimmed V and J ends, which lost 6 bases and 2 bases, there was a span of 11 bases. The CDR3 is made up of 13 amino acids. The CDR3 sequence: CASSVLPTYEQYF. DNA of the CDR3: TGTGCCAGCAGCGTACTACCCACCTACGAGCAGTACTTC.

The chain combines TRBV21-1 with TRBJ2-2; TRBD2 is the table's D call, not checked against the DNA. TRBV21-1 is labeled a pseudogene. The CDR3 is 13 amino acids. This CDR3 reads CASSKKAGRELFF. The CDR3 bases are TGTGCCAGCAGCAAAAAAGCGGGACGGGAGCTGTTTTTT.

In this sample, this clonotype turned up a few times. J is TRBJ2-5 and V is TRBV5-8; no clear D. The germline V gene encodes CDR1 SGHTS and CDR2 YDEGEE. The CDR3 is 14 residues long. V was cut by 0 bases and J by 2 bases, with 8 bases left in between. The CDR3 region has the DNA TGTGCCAGCAGCTTGGTACGCCAACAAGAGACCCAGTACTTC. This codes for CASSLVRQQETQYF.

This clonotype was observed at least ten times. The rearrangement links TRBV7-3 to TRBJ2-2; D gene uncertain. Germline CDR1 and CDR2: SGHTA and FQGTGA. The CDR3 spans 13 residues. V was pared by 5 bases and J by 6 bases, with 10 bases between. This CDR3 reads CASSGPEAGELFF. The CDR3 nucleotides read TGTGCCAGCAGCGGCCCCGAAGCCGGGGAGCTGTTTTTT. Using reference TRBV7-3 and TRBJ2-2 for the parts outside the CDR3, the full variable domain is GAGVSQTPSNKVTEKGKYVELRCDPISGHTALYWYRQSLGQGPEFLIYFQGTGAADDSGLPNDRFFAVRPEGSVSTLKIQRTERGDSAVYLCASSGPEAGELFFGEGSRLTVL.

This clonotype was seen ten or more times. The rearrangement links TRBV20-1 to TRBJ2-7; D might be TRBD1 (5 bases). CDR1 DFQATT and CDR2 SNEGSKA come from the germline V gene (reference sequence). The length of the CDR3 is 15 residues. Trimming removed 0 bases from V and 6 bases from J, with 18 bases in between. Written as DNA, the CDR3 is TGCAGTGCTAGAGAGCCCCGGTTAGCTCAGGGCGAGCAGTACTTC. It encodes CSAREPRLAQGEQYF.